This TCR beta chain is from a study of cytomegalovirus exposure and HLA in healthy donors. Measured with immunoSEQ multiplex PCR; TCRdb has only the in-frame clones, and not every one. The table records around 50,000 clones, roughly 94% of them present only once. Details on this clone: Its antigen is not identified.

V dropped 3 bases and J dropped 4; count of bases not matched to a gene: 10. CDR3 length: 17 amino acids. The germline V gene has CDR1 KGHSH and CDR2 LQKENI. Points from the study as a whole: In the 130 or so validation repertoires, a later analysis found that first-cohort TCR clusters tended to co-occur.

The source is a woman between 18 and 30 years old in good health and CMV-seropositive. The V gene is TRBV18, the J gene TRBJ2-2, with TRBD2 matching 8 bases. The sequenced sample consisted of PBMCs. The DNA of the CDR3 is TGTGCCAGCTCACCCACTCGGGTAGCGGGGTCCACCGGGGAGCTGTTTTTT. This encodes CASSPTRVAGSTGELFF.